This T cell receptor beta chain is from a study of Siglec-9 on CD8 T cells in melanoma. Data came from immunoSEQ multiplex PCR; TCRdb stores just in-frame clones and leaves some out. The data show 30,000 to 45,000 clones, about four fifths seen once. The material sequenced was Siglec-9- CD8+ T cells sorted from blood. This clonotype was obtained from a human donor in good health.

The chain's CDR3 is CASSLSRPLRGYEQYF. The CDR3 bases are TGTGCCAGCAGTTTAAGTCGACCACTAAGGGGGTACGAGCAGTACTTC. This chain links TRBV27 with TRBJ2-7, with a tentative D call TRBD1 (6 bases). Trimming took off 2 bases at V and 4 bases at J, with 18 bases between the two ends. The germline V gene encodes CDR1 MNHEY and CDR2 SMNVEV (reference sequence). The length of the CDR3 is 16 residues.